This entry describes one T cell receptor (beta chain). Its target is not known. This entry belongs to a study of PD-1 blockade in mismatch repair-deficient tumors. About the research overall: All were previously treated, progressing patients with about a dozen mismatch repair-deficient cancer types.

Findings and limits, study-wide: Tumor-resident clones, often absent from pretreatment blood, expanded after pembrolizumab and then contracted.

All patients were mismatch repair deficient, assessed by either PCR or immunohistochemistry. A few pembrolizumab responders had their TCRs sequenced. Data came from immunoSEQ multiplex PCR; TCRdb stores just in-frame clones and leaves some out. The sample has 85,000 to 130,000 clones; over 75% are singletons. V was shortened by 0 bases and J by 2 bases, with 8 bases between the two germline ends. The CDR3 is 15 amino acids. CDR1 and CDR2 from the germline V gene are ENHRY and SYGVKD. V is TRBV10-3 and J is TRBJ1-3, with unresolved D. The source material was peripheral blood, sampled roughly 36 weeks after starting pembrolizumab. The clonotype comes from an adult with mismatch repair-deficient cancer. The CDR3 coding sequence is TGTGCCATCAGTGAGTCGATAGGGCCTGGAAACACCATATATTTT. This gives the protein CAISESIGPGNTIYF.